A selection of T cell receptor beta chains follows, all from one sample in a study of T cells in localized non-small cell lung cancer. Repertoires were generated with immunoSEQ multiplex PCR, while TCRdb's copy carries only in-frame clones and drops some. The table has roughly 18,000 clones, about 80% seen once. The starting material was peripheral blood, obtained before any cancer treatment. Every receptor here comes from an older female donor with stage I lung adenocarcinoma. The CDR3 runs from the conserved cysteine through the conserved F or W. The order of the fields is J gene, D gene, clone size, V gene, CDR3 DNA, CDR3 protein. The D gene is left open where the match is weak. The size entry is marked missing in some rows and otherwise reads once, few, many or a size class.

>TRBJ2-5|NA|NA|TRBV7-2
TGTGCCAGCAGCCCCCGCCTCCGAACTGATGGGGCGGAGACCCAGTACTTC
CASSPRLRTDGAETQYF
>TRBJ2-7|NA|medium-sized|TRBV4-3
TGCGCCAGCAGCCAAAGTCCAAGTTACGAGCAGTACTTC
CASSQSPSYEQYF
>TRBJ1-5|NA|few|TRBV27
TGTGCCAGCAGTCCCGTACAGGGAAGCAATCAGCCCCAGCATTTT
CASSPVQGSNQPQHF
>TRBJ1-2|NA|once|TRBV27
TGTGCCAGCAGTTTGAGGGCAGCGGACGGCTACACCTTC
CASSLRAADGYTF
>TRBJ2-1|NA|NA|TRBV11-3
TGTGCCAGCAGCTTAGATATTGCACCCGGTATGTCCAATGAGCAGTTCTTC
CASSLDIAPGMSNEQFF
>TRBJ2-7|NA|NA|TRBV7-9
TGTGCCAGCAGCTTAGGACTGTTAAACGAGCAGTACTTC
CASSLGLLNEQYF
>TRBJ1-1|NA|once|TRBV11-2
TGTGCCAGCAGCTTACTAACAGGATATAAAGCTTTCTTT
CASSLLTGYKAFF
>TRBJ1-1|NA|NA|TRBV11-3
TGTGCCAGCAGCTCCCTAGACAGGTATCAAATGGCTTTCTTT
CASSSLDRYQMAFF
>TRBJ1-1|TRBD1|NA|TRBV15
TGTGCCACCAGCAAGAGGGCGACAGGGGTGAACACTGAAGCTTTCTTT
CATSKRATGVNTEAFF
>TRBJ2-7|NA|NA|TRBV30
TGTGCCTGGAGTGATCGTTACGACATAACCTACGAGCAGTACTTC
CAWSDRYDITYEQYF
>TRBJ1-2|NA|NA|TRBV7-9
TGTGCCAGCAGCCCTGACAGTTATGGCTACACCTTC
CASSPDSYGYTF
>TRBJ2-3|NA|NA|TRBV11-2
TGTGCCAGCAGCTTAAGGTCTAGCGGCACAGATACGCAGTATTTT
CASSLRSSGTDTQYF
>TRBJ1-1|TRBD1|few|TRBV2
TGTGCCAAATCAGGGGGCGACTCGGACACTGAAGCTTTCTTT
CAKSGGDSDTEAFF
>TRBJ1-4|TRBD1|once|TRBV7-9
TGTGCCAGCAGCTTCTGGAGGGGGCAGGAAAAACTGTTTTTT
CASSFWRGQEKLFF
>TRBJ1-6|NA|NA|TRBV2
TGTGCCAGCAGCCTTGACCCGGGGAACTTTAATTCACCCCTCCACTTT
CASSLDPGNFNSPLHF
>TRBJ2-1|NA|NA|TRBV27
TGTGCCAGCAGTTTGGCCGGTGTTAAGGTCCTATTCTACAATGAGCAGTTCTTC
CASSLAGVKVLFYNEQFF
>TRBJ1-1|NA|NA|TRBV11-2
TGTGCCAGCAGCTTTACGTCCGTAGACACTGAAGCTTTCTTT
CASSFTSVDTEAFF
>TRBJ1-6|TRBD1|once|TRBV5-1
TGCGCCAGCAGCTTAATGGACAGGGGCTATAATTCACCCCTCCACTTT
CASSLMDRGYNSPLHF
>TRBJ1-2|TRBD1|NA|TRBV5-4
TGTGCCAGCAGCGGAATAACAGGGGGCGTCGGTGGCTACACCTTC
CASSGITGGVGGYTF
>TRBJ1-2|NA|NA|TRBV30
TGTGCCTGGAGTGTACTGGGGGCGCCTACCTATGGCTACACCTTC
CAWSVLGAPTYGYTF
>TRBJ2-7|NA|NA|TRBV6-9
TGTGCCACCAGTTACAGGCGGGGCCCACACGAGCAGTACTTC
CATSYRRGPHEQYF
>TRBJ1-6|NA|NA|TRBV2
TGTGCCAGCAGGGGGGCCGCCGGAACACCCCTCCACTTT
CASRGAAGTPLHF
>TRBJ2-3|TRBD1|NA|TRBV5-1
TGCGCCAGCAGTAACGGACAGGGACGGACAGATACGCAGTATTTT
CASSNGQGRTDTQYF
>TRBJ1-5|NA|NA|TRBV5-5
TGTGCCAGCAGCTTGGAACCCCTATCATATAGCAATCAGCCCCAGCATTTT
CASSLEPLSYSNQPQHF
>TRBJ2-3|NA|NA|TRBV5-1
TGCGCCAGCAGCCAACGGTCAGATACGCAGTATTTT
CASSQRSDTQYF
>TRBJ1-5|TRBD1|NA|TRBV7-2
TGTGCCAGCGGCGTCAGGGGGAATCAGCCCCAGCATTTT
CASGVRGNQPQHF
>TRBJ2-3|NA|once|TRBV5-4
TGTGCCAGTGGACAGACCCAAGCGTCGGATACGCAGTATTTT
CASGQTQASDTQYF
>TRBJ1-3|NA|NA|TRBV7-9
TGTGCCAGCAGCTTAGGAGAGGGGGAATCTGGAAACACCATATATTTT
CASSLGEGESGNTIYF
>TRBJ1-1|TRBD1|NA|TRBV2
TGTGCCAGCAGTTTACAGGGGGAAACTTTCTTT
CASSLQGETFF
>TRBJ1-1|NA|NA|TRBV7-9
TGTGCCAGCAGCTTATCCCCGGGGCAGGCTTTCTTT
CASSLSPGQAFF
>TRBJ2-2|NA|few|TRBV2
TGTGCCAGCAGCGCTGAGTGGGAGCTGTTTTTT
CASSAEWELFF
>TRBJ2-3|TRBD2|NA|TRBV30
TGTGCCTGGAGTGCGGCGGGGGGGCCCACAGATACGCAGTATTTT
CAWSAAGGPTDTQYF
>TRBJ1-5|NA|few|TRBV2
TGTGCCAGCAGCTTCGGGAGGGGAAATCAGCCCCAGCATTTT
CASSFGRGNQPQHF
>TRBJ1-1|NA|NA|TRBV14
TGTGCCAGCAGTCAGACGGGAAATACTGAAGCCTTCTTT
CASSQTGNTEAFF
>TRBJ2-1|NA|NA|TRBV7-3
TGTGCCAGCAGCTTAGACCCCATGCGGGACCACAATGAGCAGTTCTTC
CASSLDPMRDHNEQFF
>TRBJ2-5|NA|NA|TRBV11-2
TGTGCCAGCAGCGCCCTTCACCAAGAGACCCAGTACTTC
CASSALHQETQYF
>TRBJ1-5|NA|NA|TRBV19
TGTGCCAGTAAAGTGGCAGGGGATAGCAATCAGCCCCAGCATTTT
CASKVAGDSNQPQHF
>TRBJ1-6|NA|NA|TRBV6-4
TGTGCCAGCAGTGCGGCCCCGGGGTCACCCCTCCACTTT
CASSAAPGSPLHF
>TRBJ2-3|TRBD2|NA|TRBV6-5
TGTGCCAGCTACACTAGCGGGGGCACAGATACGCAGTATTTT
CASYTSGGTDTQYF
>TRBJ1-3|NA|NA|TRBV7-2
TGTGCCAGCAGCTTAAGAAGGGCAGGGCCAGGAAACACCATATATTTT
CASSLRRAGPGNTIYF
>TRBJ1-1|NA|NA|TRBV18
TGTGCCAGCTCACCCCGGGACACTGAAGCTTTCTTT
CASSPRDTEAFF
>TRBJ2-5|NA|NA|TRBV4-3
TGCGCCAGCAGCCTGGCGAACGGCGGCGGGCAAGAGACCCAGTACTTC
CASSLANGGGQETQYF
>TRBJ1-3|NA|few|TRBV7-2
TGTGCCAGCAGCTTAGGGCTTTGGAGGGCGGAAAACACCATATATTTT
CASSLGLWRAENTIYF
>TRBJ1-2|NA|few|TRBV2
TGTGCCAGCAAAGAGGCAGCCATCAACTATGGCTACACCTTC
CASKEAAINYGYTF
>TRBJ2-2|NA|NA|TRBV9
TGTGCCAGCAGCGTAGGAATGGTAGAGACGGATGGCACCGGGGAGCTGTTTTTT
CASSVGMVETDGTGELFF
>TRBJ1-4|NA|few|TRBV6-5
TGTGCCAGCAGGCCGGGCGGGGGTTCTAATGAAAAACTGTTTTTT
CASRPGGGSNEKLFF
>TRBJ2-5|NA|NA|TRBV9
TGTGCCAGCAGCGTAGGGCCCAACGGGGAGACCCAGTACTTC
CASSVGPNGETQYF
>TRBJ2-4|TRBD2|NA|TRBV7-8
TGTGCCAGCAGCTTAGTATCCGCGGGGGAAAACCCCAAAAACATTCAGTACTTC
CASSLVSAGENPKNIQYF
>TRBJ2-7|NA|NA|TRBV20-1
TGCAGTGCTACGGGGGACTACGAGCAGTACTTC
CSATGDYEQYF
>TRBJ1-4|TRBD1|NA|TRBV5-1
TGCGCCAGCAGCCCAACTGCAGGGGGGAACGAAAAACTGTTTTTT
CASSPTAGGNEKLFF
>TRBJ1-1|NA|NA|TRBV6-1
TGTGCCAGCGTCGGGCAGTCTTTGAACACTGAAGCTTTCTTT
CASVGQSLNTEAFF
>TRBJ1-1|NA|NA|TRBV5-1
TGCGCCAGCACGAGTTCCGGGCCGAACACTGAAGCTTTCTTT
CASTSSGPNTEAFF
>TRBJ1-2|NA|few|TRBV4-1
TGCGCCAGCAGCCAAGATGAGGAGGTTCCTGGGCTCCCTGGCTACACCTTC
CASSQDEEVPGLPGYTF